Below are 25 T cell receptor beta chains sequenced from a single sample in a study of a mutant IDH1 vaccine in newly diagnosed glioma. Time point denoted: week 35, safety follow-up. With topical imiquimod, each dose of the vaccine consisted of 300 ug of mutant IDH1 20-mer peptide. The table came from immunoSEQ multiplex PCR; TCRdb's copy has only in-frame clones and leaves some out. The repertoire includes about 50,000 clones, over 80% of them detected once, and roughly 2.4% sits in the top ten. Their cognate antigens are unknown. Specimen: PBMCs, collected from a glioma patient whose treatment included an IDH1 peptide vaccine. The receptors here all came from a man between 50 and 59 years old with glioma.

The chain is built from TRBV13 and TRBJ2-7, with TRBD2 as a possible D gene (6 bases). Trimming shortened V by 3 bases and J by 2 bases, and 14 bases separated the two germline ends. The CDR3 loop spans 15 amino acids. Germline loops: CDR1 PRHDT, CDR2 FYEKMQ (reference sequence). The DNA for the CDR3 is TGTGCCAGCAGCTTCATAAGGGAGCGGGCCTACGAGCAGTACTTC. It is translated as CASSFIRERAYEQYF. The complete variable domain, with remaining parts taken from reference TRBV13 and TRBJ2-7, reads AAGVIQSPRHLIKEKRETATLKCYPIPRHDTVYWYQQGPGQDPQFLISFYEKMQSDKGSIPDRFSAQQFSDYHSELNMSSLELGDSALYFCASSFIRERAYEQYFGPGTRLTVT.

This clone was counted a single time. The chain combines TRBV5-1 with TRBJ2-1, with 14 positions matching TRBD2. The germline V gene has CDR1 SGHRS and CDR2 YFSETQ. This CDR3 spans 17 amino acids. V lost 4 bases and J lost 12; bases outside the gene matches: 15. Here the CDR3 reads CASSIVAGTSGGNMQFF. The CDR3 nucleotides read TGCGCCAGCAGCATAGTGGCGGGGACTAGCGGGGGTAATATGCAGTTCTTC.

The rearrangement uses TRBV4-1 and TRBJ2-1, with 11 bases fitting TRBD2. The trim removed 0 bases at V and 7 bases at J, leaving 2 bases unmatched. Germline loops: CDR1 MGHRA, CDR2 YSYEKL. There are 15 residues in the CDR3. In DNA, the CDR3 is TGCGCCAGCAGCCAAGATTTAGCGGGGGGGAATGAGCAGTTCTTC. It yields the protein CASSQDLAGGNEQFF.

This clone was detected once. The J gene is TRBJ1-1, the V gene TRBV9, with 7 bases fitting TRBD1. The CDR3 totals 16 residues. Looked up from germline, CDR1 is SGDLS and CDR2 is YYNGEE. Trimming cost V 3 bases and J 0 bases; bases outside gene matches: 8. In DNA, the CDR3 is TGTGCCAGCAGCGAAAAGAGGGGGACAGTGAACACTGAAGCTTTCTTT. It encodes CASSEKRGTVNTEAFF.

V gene TRBV27 combines with J gene TRBJ1-1; D gene ambiguous. V was trimmed by 3 bases and J by 3 bases, leaving 11 bases between them. Looked up from germline, CDR1 is MNHEY and CDR2 is SMNVEV (reference sequence). CDR3 size: 14 residues. CDR3 sequence: CASSFVRRDTEAFF. The CDR3 DNA sequence: TGTGCCAGCAGTTTTGTGAGGCGGGACACTGAAGCTTTCTTT.

The chain is built from TRBV30 and TRBJ2-7; D uncertain. Trimming took off 2 bases at V and 4 bases at J, with 6 bases between the two ends. This CDR3 contains 11 residues. Looked up from germline, CDR1 is GTSNPN and CDR2 is SVGIG (reference sequence). Here the CDR3 DNA reads TGTGCCTGGAGTTGGAAATACGAGCAGTACTTC. Encoded protein: CAWSWKYEQYF.

The genes are TRBV28 and TRBJ1-1, with unresolved D. CDR1 and CDR2 from the germline V gene are MDHEN and SYDVKM. The CDR3 runs to 13 residues. With 6 bases removed from V and 5 bases from J, the gap between germline ends came to 13 bases. The CDR3 region is CASRGVLRTEAFF. The DNA for the CDR3 is TGTGCCAGCAGAGGAGTACTACGAACTGAAGCTTTCTTT.

This chain links TRBV7-9 with TRBJ2-7, with TRBD1 matching over 7 bases. V was clipped by 5 bases and J by 3 bases; unmatched bases: 16. The CDR3 has 17 residues. Per the germline V gene, CDR1 is SEHNR and CDR2 is FQNEAQ (reference sequence). CDR3 residues: CASSLESIVDRDYEQYF. CDR3 DNA: TGTGCCAGCAGCCTAGAATCCATCGTTGACAGGGACTACGAGCAGTACTTC. The full variable domain, rest sourced from reference TRBV7-9 and TRBJ2-7, is DTGVSQNPRHKITKRGQNVTFRCDPISEHNRLYWYRQTLGQGPEFLTYFQNEAQLEKSRLLSDRFSAERPKGSFSTLEIQRTEQGDSAMYLCASSLESIVDRDYEQYFGPGTRLTVT.

The J gene is TRBJ1-6, the V gene TRBV28, with D unresolved. The CDR3 sequence is 15 residues long. Germline CDR1 MDHEN, CDR2 SYDVKM. The V and J ends lost 5 bases and 11 bases respectively, with 19 bases between them. CDR3 bases: TGTGCCAGCAGTAGTAGGGTAGCCCTTTTTCCACCCCTCCACTTT. Translation gives CASSSRVALFPPLHF.

This chain links TRBV2 with TRBJ2-5, with D possibly TRBD2 on 5 matching bases. The CDR3 sequence is 16 residues long. Trimming cost V 1 base and J 3 bases, with 15 bases left between them. Germline loops: CDR1 SNHLY, CDR2 FYNNEI. The CDR3 protein is CASSEGRRTIEETQYF. The CDR3 DNA reads as TGTGCCAGCAGTGAAGGGAGGCGGACCATCGAAGAGACCCAGTACTTC.

This chain connects TRBV19 to TRBJ1-5, with 8 bases that match TRBD1. The J segment lost 6 bases and the V segment lost 4 bases, leaving 2 bases of the junction unmatched. The germline V gene encodes CDR1 LNHDA and CDR2 SQIVND (reference sequence). The CDR3 length is 13 residues. This CDR3 reads CASSTDRGQPQHF. The CDR3 DNA is TGTGCCAGTAGTACCGACAGGGGTCAGCCCCAGCATTTT.

The chain carries TRBV11-3 and TRBJ1-1; the D is unclear. V was trimmed by 5 bases and J by 2 bases, leaving 9 bases between them. This CDR3 has 13 amino acids. Per germline, CDR1 SGHNT and CDR2 YENEEA. The CDR3 coding sequence is TGTGCCAGCAGCCCAGGAATAAACACTGAAGCTTTCTTT. Translated, it gives CASSPGINTEAFF.

J is TRBJ2-1 and V is TRBV25-1; 10 positions agree with TRBD2. Germline V lookup: CDR1 MGHDK, CDR2 SYGVNS. The CDR3 length is 14 residues. The chain's CDR3 is CASSLAGAYNEQFF. The CDR3 coding sequence is TGTGCAAGCTCTCTAGCGGGGGCCTACAATGAGCAGTTCTTC. Filled out from reference TRBV25-1 and TRBJ2-1, the complete variable domain reads EADIYQTPRYLVIGTGKKITLECSQTMGHDKMYWYQQDPGMELHLIHYSYGVNSTEKGDLSSESTVSRIRTEHFPLTLESARPSHTSQYLCASSLAGAYNEQFFGPGTRLTVL.

V usage is TRBV15 and J usage is TRBJ1-3; D is undetermined. CDR1 and CDR2 (germline): LNHNV, YYDKDF (reference sequence). The CDR3 sequence is 14 residues long. The V and J ends lost 3 bases and 0 bases respectively, with 6 bases between them. CDR3 bases: TGTGCCACCAGCAGGGATAGCTCTGGAAACACCATATATTTT. This sequence encodes CATSRDSSGNTIYF. Using reference TRBV15 and TRBJ1-3 for the parts outside the CDR3, the full variable domain is DAMVIQNPRYQVTQFGKPVTLSCSQTLNHNVMYWYQQKSSQAPKLLFHYYDKDFNNEADTPDNFQSRRPNTSFCFLDIRSPGLGDTAMYLCATSRDSSGNTIYFGEGSWLTVV.

This chain links TRBV29-1 with TRBJ1-2, with 7 bases fitting TRBD1. The J segment lost 7 bases and the V segment lost 4 bases, leaving 9 bases of the junction unmatched. Germline CDR1 is SQVTM and CDR2 is ANQGSEA. The CDR3 covers 13 residues. The CDR3 nucleotides are TGCAGCGTTGGACAGGGAGGTCCTGGTGGCTACACCTTC. This codes for CSVGQGGPGGYTF.

The V gene is TRBV27, the J gene TRBJ2-5; D is perhaps TRBD2 (6 bases). In germline, CDR1 is MNHEY, CDR2 SMNVEV (reference sequence). This CDR3 region has 15 residues. Deletions cut 2 bases from V and 1 base from J, with 11 bases between. The CDR3 reads CASSLQRDSQETQYF. In DNA, the CDR3 is TGTGCCAGCAGTTTACAACGGGACTCCCAAGAGACCCAGTACTTC.

The genes are TRBV4-1 and TRBJ2-5; 8 positions match TRBD2. This CDR3 is built from 14 residues. The germline CDR1 and CDR2 sequences are MGHRA and YSYEKL. J gave up 3 bases and V 5 bases, and 5 bases lay outside the gene matches. The CDR3 DNA reads TGCGCCAGCAGCTTACCGGGACTAGAAGAGACCCAGTACTTC. Translation: CASSLPGLEETQYF.

V and J are TRBV28 and TRBJ1-6; TRBD1 aligns across 7 bases. This CDR3 spans 13 amino acids. The V segment lost 8 bases and the J segment 7 bases; nucleotides outside the gene matches: 5. Germline lookup yields CDR1 MDHEN and CDR2 SYDVKM. For the CDR3, the DNA is TGTGCCAGCCGTAGACAGGGAAATTCACCCCTCCACTTT. Translation gives CASRRQGNSPLHF.

This chain joins TRBV5-5 and TRBJ1-2; tentative D call: TRBD1 (5 bases). Germline CDR1 SGHKS, CDR2 YYEKEE (reference sequence). CDR3 length: 13 amino acids. The V and J ends lost 0 bases and 6 bases respectively, with 9 bases between them. CDR3 region: CASSLVAGDGYTF. The CDR3 nucleotides are TGTGCCAGCAGCTTGGTGGCGGGGGATGGCTACACCTTC.

The CDR3 DNA follows: TGCAGTGCGTTACGAGGGACCATATATTTT. This encodes CSALRGTIYF. The chain joins TRBV20-1 to TRBJ1-3; D is unclear. The CDR3 has 10 residues. The V and J ends lost 6 bases and 10 bases respectively, with 10 bases between them. Germline lookup yields CDR1 DFQATT and CDR2 SNEGSKA (reference sequence).

The chain combines TRBV6-5 with TRBJ1-4, with unresolved D. Trimming left V 0 bases short and J 1 base short, with 9 bases between. CDR3 size: 16 residues. The germline gives CDR1 MNHEY, CDR2 SVGAGI. The CDR3 spells CASSYSYSGTNEKLFF. The CDR3 nucleotides read TGTGCCAGCAGTTACTCGTACAGCGGAACTAATGAAAAACTGTTTTTT.

This clone has just one count. The rearrangement links TRBV29-1 to TRBJ1-3; TRBD1 agrees at 7 bases. V was pared by 3 bases and J by 0 bases, with 17 bases of the junction left unmatched. The V gene's germline CDR1 is SQVTM and CDR2 ANQGSEA. CDR3 length equals 19 residues. The CDR3 spells CSVDSPGGEPLNSGNTIYF. As DNA, the CDR3 is TGCAGCGTTGATTCGCCAGGGGGGGAACCTCTTAACTCTGGAAACACCATATATTTT.

This clone has a handful of counts. The gene calls are TRBV6-1 and TRBJ1-1, with D perhaps TRBD1 (6 bases). Deletions cut 7 bases from V and 4 bases from J, with 13 bases between. The CDR3 length is 13 residues. Germline V gene lookup returns CDR1 MNHNS and CDR2 SASEGT. The CDR3 DNA is TGTGCCAGCAAACCCACAGGGCGCACTGAAGCTTTCTTT. Protein sequence: CASKPTGRTEAFF.

The chain carries TRBV7-2 and TRBJ2-3, with D hard to call. V lost 3 bases and J lost 1, with 11 bases in between. Germline V gene lookup returns CDR1 SGHTA and CDR2 FQGNSA. CDR3 length: 15 amino acids. The CDR3 is CASSFMSLGTDTQYF. DNA for the CDR3: TGTGCCAGCAGCTTTATGTCTCTGGGCACAGATACGCAGTATTTT.

The chain has TRBV5-6 and TRBJ2-7; D call uncertain. Germline V gene sequence: CDR1 SGHDT, CDR2 YYEEEE. The CDR3 runs to 16 residues. V was trimmed by 0 bases and J by 6 bases, leaving 19 bases between them. The CDR3 DNA follows: TGTGCCAGCAGCTTGGCCAGGTATGGGCCCCAGCGCGAGCAGTACTTC. It is translated as CASSLARYGPQREQYF. The full variable domain, its missing parts supplied by reference TRBV5-6 and TRBJ2-7, is DAGVTQSPTHLIKTRGQQVTLRCSPKSGHDTVSWYQQALGQGPQFIFQYYEEEERQRGNFPDRFSGHQFPNYSSELNVNALLLGDSALYLCASSLARYGPQREQYFGPGTRLTVT.